This T cell receptor (beta chain) was captured by sequencing in a study of shared clonotypes between healthy human individuals (dated by TCRdb to 2019 to 2021). In the study overall: The cohort comprised a couple of women and a few men aged 18 to 49 years. For each donor, three plates each were used for CD4 naive and CD4 memory, two plates were used for CD8 naive, and one plate was used for CD8 memory. The study deeply sequenced blood TCR repertoires of about 5 healthy adults to estimate repertoire size and the extent of clonotype sharing between individuals. Different laboratories and diverse techniques were used to prepare libraries and sequence TCR repertoires, to increase sequencing depth and limit assay-specific biases. Leukapheresis yielded between about 0.85 and 9 billion PBMCs per donor.

CDR1 and CDR2 were assigned from the germline V gene as SGHAT and FQNNGV. Trimming costs V 1 base and J 7 bases, and their ends lie 8 bases apart. From the cysteine through the phenylalanine, the CDR3 covers 13 amino acids. Only the CDR3 portion is preserved as DNA: 39 bases, with reading frame beginning at the first base. TCR CDR3 regions were amplified from genomic DNA by multiplex PCR using the deep immunoSEQ assay. Extracted genomic DNA from each cell subset was distributed evenly across all wells of several immunoSEQ 96-well plates, and each plate was treated as a replicate. For sorted subsets, roughly 200 ng genomic DNA, equal to approximately 30,000 T cell genomes, was loaded into each replicate PCR. Purified libraries were quantified with a Qubit 3.0 fluorometer, sized on a Bioanalyzer 2100, and re-quantified with the KAPA Library Quantification kit. A separate single-read 150-cycle Illumina NextSeq 550 flow cell was used to sequence each immunoSEQ 96-well plate. Per the authors' processing: Because the immunoSEQ output included only junctional sequences and no quality scores, the filtering could not be the same as the filtering used for full-length reads. Sequences were annotated with PyIR, a Python wrapper for IgBLAST v1.9, and V/J genes and CDR3 were assigned using IMGT germline references. Reads were removed for weak V/J assignments (E-value above 1e-6), missing CDR3, stop codons, out-of-frame junctions, or ambiguous translated residues. V3J clonotypes were defined as sequences sharing the same inferred V gene, J gene, and CDR3 amino acid sequence. Percentage overlap between repertoires was calculated by dividing the number of shared unique clonotypes by the size of the smaller repertoire. Richness of each repertoire was evaluated using RTK rarefaction, the Chao1 estimator, and Recon v2.1 estimates of unobserved clonotypes. For all TCRbeta clonotypes obtained by the gDNA method from several donors, generation probabilities were computed with OLGA. TCRdb's version of the immuneACCESS table is confined to in-frame rearrangements and falls short of the full clone set. An unresolved V gene accounts for under half of the shortfall where checked; the remainder is of unknown origin. V and J calls plus clone size are reproduced from that table; the DNA served to infer D and trimming. This sample comprises about 2.1 million clones, 85% to 95% of them detected only once. Roughly 1.7% of the sample is held by the ten biggest clonotypes.

CD8 naive samples consisted of CD45RO-negative cells that were positively selected for CCR7, yielding a CD45RA+CCR7+ population without TemRA cells. The donors were healthy, HIV-negative adults with no recently reported acute infections or vaccinations. Every donor was a Caucasian adult residing in Nashville, Tennessee, USA. Blood was obtained by leukapheresis, after which PBMCs were separated by Ficoll-Histopaque density gradient centrifugation and cryopreserved in liquid nitrogen vapor phase. Analytical flow cytometry was used to check the purity and quantity of every magnetically sorted T cell population. Genomic DNA was isolated from each sorted fraction and quantified by UV absorbance on a Nanodrop 2000c. On this clone: Its antigen is not yet known. No qualities accompany the bases; no much larger clone lies one base away.

Overall results and qualifications from the work: When a handful of donors were compared, the shared fraction of clonotypes was about 5.2% for naive CD4, less than 4% for naive CD8, 2% to 2.5% for memory CD4, and around 0.4% for memory CD8. Larger estimated clonotype richness was generally found for naive subsets than for memory subsets. Incomplete sequencing was indicated by rarefaction of sorted-subset datasets, despite the large sequencing depth. Sampling was restricted to blood, and TCR repertoires in tissues likely differ from the TCR repertoires found in blood. Compared with non-shared clonotypes, the clonotypes found in all four sorted-subset donors had higher generation probabilities. Because the study included a small number of donors, the genetic and exposure-history diversity represented was limited. Pairwise subsampling indicated that sequencing depth was expected to affect the degree of clonotype sharing among donors.

The TCR comes from a man younger than 35 in good health. Some clones in this sample may be carry-over from other donors' samples. The chain is made from TRBV11-2 and TRBJ2-1; there is no confident call for the D gene. Sequences were obtained from naive CD8+ T cells from PBMCs. The sample's cell subset or site label, decoded: CD45RA+CCR7+. The CDR3 in this case is CASSLGSMNEQFF. The bases read TGTGCCAGCAGCTTAGGAAGCATGAATGAGCAGTTCTTC. This CDR3, with the reference TRBV11-2 and TRBJ2-1 proteins standing in past its ends, gives the full variable domain EAGVAQSPRYKIIEKRQSVAFWCNPISGHATLYWYQQILGQGPKLLIQFQNNGVVDDSQLPKDRFSAERLKGVDSTLKIQPAKLEDSAVYLCASSLGSMNEQFFGPGTRLTVL.